A selection of T cell receptor beta chains follows, all from one sample in a study of early T cells in non-severe SARS-CoV-2 infection. TCRdb reprocessed the 5' RACE reads via MiXCR and lists one record per CDR3 protein. The sample contains approximately 50,000 distinct CDR3 sequences, almost 9.5% of which appear only once. The sample taken for sequencing was whole blood. The receptors originated from an adult who was a healthcare worker with PCR-confirmed SARS-CoV-2 infection or an uninfected control (not recorded which). CDR3s include the opening cysteine and the closing phenylalanine or tryptophan. The D gene is left open where the match is weak. The size of a clone is reported for some rows only, either as once, few or many, or as a class for expanded clones.

d_gene	v_gene	j_gene	abundance	CDR3nt	CDR3aa
.	TRBV7-9	TRBJ2-5	few	TGTGCCAGCAGCCCCCGGGGAGGAGAGACCCAGTACTTC	CASSPRGGETQYF
.	TRBV20-1	TRBJ2-2	many	TGCAGTGCTAGGGTGGAGGGGGACACCGGGGAGCTGTTTTTT	CSARVEGDTGELFF
.	TRBV12-3/TRBV12-4	TRBJ1-2	many	TGTGCCAGCAGCCGTGGGGGGAGAAGGGGCTACACCTTC	CASSRGGRRGYTF
TRBD1	TRBV7-9	TRBJ1-5	many	TGTGCCAGCAGCCCTCTTACAGGGGGCGAGCAGCCCCAGCATTTT	CASSPLTGGEQPQHF
.	TRBV3-1	TRBJ1-5	many	TGTGCCAGCAGCCCGGGTTTGATTACACCGCCCCAGCATTTT	CASSPGLITPPQHF
.	TRBV5-1	TRBJ1-3	.	TGCGCCAGCAGCTCCGGGACGGCCTCTGGAAACACCATATATTTT	CASSSGTASGNTIYF
.	TRBV29-1	TRBJ2-3	.	TGCAGCGTTGGGGCGGCCGAGGAAGATACGCAGTATTTT	CSVGAAEEDTQYF
.	TRBV20-1	TRBJ1-6	few	TGCAGTGCTAGATTAACCGCGAGCTATAATTCACCCCTCCACTTT	CSARLTASYNSPLHF
.	TRBV18	TRBJ2-3	few	TGTGCCAGCTCACCACCGAGCCTCGGGAGCGTAGATACGCAGTATTTT	CASSPPSLGSVDTQYF
.	TRBV6-5	TRBJ1-4	many	TGTGCCAGCAGTTCTTACGATGTAGCTAATGAAAAACTGTTTTTT	CASSSYDVANEKLFF
.	TRBV7-2	TRBJ2-7	.	TGTGCCAGCAGCCCTGAGGGGGGGATAAGCGAGCAGTACTTC	CASSPEGGISEQYF
.	TRBV4-3	TRBJ2-4	many	TGCGCCAGCAGCCAAGATTCGCACGGGGGAAACAAAAACATTCAGTACTTC	CASSQDSHGGNKNIQYF
.	TRBV5-5	TRBJ1-1	many	TGTGCCAGCAGCTTTGGGAAACCGTGGGGCACTGAAGCTTTCTTT	CASSFGKPWGTEAFF
TRBD2	TRBV10-2	TRBJ2-1	many	TGCGCCAGCACTCGACTAGCGGTCTGGGATGAGCAGTTCTTC	CASTRLAVWDEQFF
.	TRBV28	TRBJ2-7	.	TGTGCCAGCAGAAGAGGGAGTATCTACGAGCAGTACTTC	CASRRGSIYEQYF
.	TRBV19	TRBJ2-7	many	TGTGCCAGTAGTATCCGGGGTCACTACGAGCAGTACTTC	CASSIRGHYEQYF